The sequence of this T cell receptor beta chain was determined in a study of lymphopenia after photon versus proton radiotherapy. Germline loops: CDR1 SGHRS, CDR2 YFSETQ. The CDR3 is 13 residues long. Libraries were prepared by immunoSEQ multiplex PCR; TCRdb keeps only in-frame clonotypes and omits some of them. The repertoire holds about 40,000 clones, with about 86% as singletons. Study-level points and caveats: Oligoclonal CD8+ Temra expansion after nadir drove photon patients' diversity drop. Relative stability marked proton patients; photon patients lost diversity and naive cells. Post-nadir TCR diversity decline inversely tracked overall survival among those who died. Survival link was tested only in deceased patients; proton benefit remains a possibility.

Comment on this clone: Its antigen remains unidentified. The junction departs from germline at one end; a sequencing error may be responsible.

The input for sequencing was peripheral blood, taken from a patient treated with proton-based radiotherapy. This chain joins TRBV5-1 and TRBJ2-3, with a tentative D call TRBD1 (5 bases). The TCR originated in a woman aged 70-85 years with pancreatic cancer. Some clones in this sample may be carry-over from other donors' samples. In DNA, the CDR3 is TGCGCCAGCAGATTGGATGGGGAAAGGGGGCAGTATTTT. Translating gives CASRLDGERGQYF. Full variable domain (outside the CDR3, taken from reference TRBV5-1 and TRBJ2-3): KAGVTQTPRYLIKTRGQQVTLSCSPISGHRSVSWYQQTPGQGLQFLFEYFSETQRNKGNFPGRFSGRQFSNSRSEMNVSTLELGDSALYLCASRLDGERGQYFGPGTRLTVL.